A selection of T cell receptor beta chains follows, all from one sample in a study of T cells in Graves' hyperthyroidism and ophthalmopathy. TCRdb passed the multiplex PCR reads through MiXCR, listing each CDR3 protein once. Here the sample spans 690,000 or so distinct CDR3 sequences, over 15% being singletons. The source material was blood. Receptors originate from a woman aged 45-65 years with Graves' hyperthyroidism that later progressed to Graves' ophthalmopathy. The CDR3 runs from the conserved cysteine through the conserved F or W. Each record gives: V gene, clone size, D gene, J gene, CDR3 protein, CDR3 DNA. A D gene is named only where the DNA matches it firmly. Clone size is not always given. Where it is, it says once, few, many or a class for expanded clones.

TRBV7-7	NA	TRBD2	TRBJ2-3	CASSQGTSGGADTQYF	TGTGCTAGCAGCCAAGGGACTAGCGGGGGTGCAGATACGCAGTATTTT
TRBV30	many	NA	TRBJ1-2	CAWSEGGTYGYTF	TGTGCCTGGAGCGAGGGGGGGACCTATGGCTACACCTTC
TRBV2	many	NA	TRBJ2-7	CASSVEGFSSYEQYF	TGTGCCAGCAGTGTCGAGGGCTTCAGCTCCTACGAGCAGTACTTC
TRBV11-2	many	NA	TRBJ2-7	CASSFNRVSYEQYF	TGTGCCAGCAGCTTCAACAGGGTCTCCTACGAGCAGTACTTC
TRBV20-1	many	NA	TRBJ1-4	CSARDGGKTNEKLFF	TGCAGTGCTAGAGATGGGGGGAAGACAAATGAAAAACTGTTTTTT
TRBV6-2/TRBV6-3	NA	TRBD1	TRBJ2-5	CASSLLTGTAETQYF	TGTGCCAGCAGCCTATTAACCGGGACAGCAGAGACCCAGTACTTC
TRBV29-1	many	NA	TRBJ1-2	CSVGGNYGYTF	TGCAGCGTTGGCGGAAACTATGGCTACACCTTC
TRBV12-3/TRBV12-4	many	TRBD2	TRBJ2-5	CASSSLRVAGGETQYF	TGTGCCAGCAGCAGTCTCCGGGTAGCGGGGGGCGAGACCCAGTACTTC
TRBV20-1	NA	NA	TRBJ1-6	CSARGPDSPLNSPLHF	TGCAGTGCTAGGGGACCGGACAGCCCCCTTAATTCACCCCTCCACTTT
TRBV18	once	NA	TRBJ1-6	CASSPLGYSPLHF	TGTGCCAGCTCACCCCTGGGCTATTCACCCCTCCACTTT
TRBV2	few	NA	TRBJ1-2	CYRPTVNGYTF	TGTTACCGCCCCACAGTTAATGGCTACACCTTC
TRBV5-1	NA	NA	TRBJ2-4	CASSEGPENIQYF	TGCGCCAGCAGTGAGGGGCCCGAAAACATTCAGTACTTC
TRBV11-2	many	NA	TRBJ1-4	CASSLAGGAEKLFF	TGTGCCAGCAGCTTAGCGGGAGGGGCCGAAAAACTGTTTTTT
TRBV27	NA	NA	TRBJ1-6	CASSFTAYNSPLHF	TGTGCCAGCAGCTTTACAGCGTACAATTCACCCCTCCACTTT
TRBV6-1	many	NA	TRBJ1-5	CASSEAAMTAHQPQHF	TGTGCCAGCAGTGAAGCAGCTATGACAGCCCATCAGCCCCAGCATTTT
TRBV2	many	NA	TRBJ2-3	CASSDQATDTQYF	TGTGCCAGCAGTGATCAGGCAACAGATACGCAGTATTTT
TRBV5-1	few	TRBD1	TRBJ1-1	CASSWTPGQEGTEAFF	TGCGCCAGCAGCTGGACCCCCGGACAGGAGGGCACTGAAGCTTTCTTT
TRBV3-1	NA	TRBD1	TRBJ2-1	CASSPQRQGAYGGEQFF	TGTGCCAGCAGCCCCCAGAGACAGGGGGCTTATGGCGGTGAGCAGTTCTTC
TRBV5-1	many	TRBD1	TRBJ1-1	CASSGTGGFGTEAFF	TGCGCCAGCAGTGGGACAGGGGGCTTTGGGACTGAAGCTTTCTTT
TRBV7-3	NA	NA	TRBJ2-3	CASSATSLSSTDTQYF	TGTGCCAGCAGCGCGACTAGTCTTTCTAGCACAGATACGCAGTATTTT
TRBV27	NA	NA	TRBJ1-6	CATSKGVNNSPLHF	TGTGCCACCTCCAAGGGGGTGAATAATTCACCCCTCCACTTT
TRBV5-1	many	TRBD1	TRBJ1-1	CASSGQGLPQTEAFF	TGCGCCAGCAGCGGACAGGGCCTCCCCCAGACTGAAGCTTTCTTT
TRBV5-1	few	NA	TRBJ2-3	CASSHGQMQDTQYF	TGCGCCAGCAGTCACGGACAGATGCAAGATACGCAGTATTTT
TRBV3-1	NA	TRBD2	TRBJ2-7	CASSQDEGLAGGEQYF	TGTGCCAGCAGCCAAGATGAAGGACTAGCGGGGGGAGAGCAGTACTTC
TRBV20-1	NA	NA	TRBJ1-1	CSAFWSTEAFF	TGCAGTGCTTTTTGGTCCACTGAAGCTTTCTTT
TRBV20-1	many	TRBD2	TRBJ2-7	CSARSSSGGREQYF	TGCAGTGCTAGATCATCTAGCGGGGGTCGCGAGCAGTACTTC
TRBV2	few	NA	TRBJ2-2	CASSMTGNTGELFF	TGTGCCAGCAGCATGACAGGGAACACCGGGGAGCTGTTTTTT